This TCR beta chain was observed in a study of T cell changes during pregnancy in multiple sclerosis. Germline V gives CDR1 SEHNR, CDR2 FQNEAQ (reference sequence). V lost 2 bases, J lost 5 bases, and 5 bases stayed unmatched. This CDR3 has 15 amino acids. The repertoire was sequenced with immunoSEQ multiplex PCR; TCRdb's copy has only in-frame clones and lacks some. The sample includes tens of thousands of clones, about 85% seen only once; the top ten take around a sixth. The input for sequencing was CD8+ T cells from peripheral blood mononuclear cells, taken in the first trimester of pregnancy. The receptor was isolated from a female donor in good health, enrolled as a control in a pregnancy study. The chain joins TRBV7-9 to TRBJ2-5; 10 bases are a match to TRBD1. The CDR3 region is CASSLRQGARETQYF. The CDR3 coding sequence is TGTGCCAGCAGCTTAAGACAGGGGGCGAGGGAGACCCAGTACTTC.